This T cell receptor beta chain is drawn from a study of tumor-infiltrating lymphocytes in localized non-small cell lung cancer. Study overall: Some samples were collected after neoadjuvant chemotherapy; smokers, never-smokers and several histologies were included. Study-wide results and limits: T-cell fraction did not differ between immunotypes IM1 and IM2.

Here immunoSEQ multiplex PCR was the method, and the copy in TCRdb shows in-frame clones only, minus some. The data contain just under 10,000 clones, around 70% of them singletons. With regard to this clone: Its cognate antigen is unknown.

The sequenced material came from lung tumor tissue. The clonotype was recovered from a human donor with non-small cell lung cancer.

The CDR3 loop is CASSLSGNTGELFF. The CDR3 bases are TGTGCCAGCAGTTTAAGTGGGAACACCGGGGAGCTGTTTTTT. The chain has TRBV27 and TRBJ2-2; no definite D call. V dropped 2 bases and J dropped 1 base, with 5 bases sitting between them. There are 14 residues in the CDR3. Germline V gene sequence: CDR1 MNHEY, CDR2 SMNVEV (reference sequence).